This TCR beta chain was observed in a study of blood T cell repertoires in COVID-19. Background on the study: Material from acute and convalescent COVID-19 was sourced from the United States, Italy and Spain. Sample material is recorded as cDNA or gDNA derived from T cells, B-cell-depleted T cells, or PBMCs.

Authors' methods: It was from reference gene primer amplification that nucleated cell counts were estimated. Sequencing was performed with immunoSEQ multiplex PCR; in TCRdb, only in-frame clones are kept and a portion is missing. The V and J calls and the clone size are those of that table, but D and trimming were determined from the DNA. The sample yields about 120,000 clones, approximately 68% seen once. This clone has a handful of counts. V was cut by 7 bases and J by 7 bases, with 13 bases left in between. Germline V gene sequence: CDR1 LNHDA, CDR2 SQIVND (reference sequence). This CDR3 is 12 amino acids long.

The sequencing input was peripheral blood. This TCR was sampled from a woman in her sixties or seventies with acute or convalescent COVID-19. The rearrangement uses TRBV19 and TRBJ1-2; perhaps TRBD1 as D (5 bases). CDR3 residues: CASTRGGIGYTF. In DNA, the CDR3 is TGTGCCAGTACAAGGGGAGGGATTGGCTACACCTTC.